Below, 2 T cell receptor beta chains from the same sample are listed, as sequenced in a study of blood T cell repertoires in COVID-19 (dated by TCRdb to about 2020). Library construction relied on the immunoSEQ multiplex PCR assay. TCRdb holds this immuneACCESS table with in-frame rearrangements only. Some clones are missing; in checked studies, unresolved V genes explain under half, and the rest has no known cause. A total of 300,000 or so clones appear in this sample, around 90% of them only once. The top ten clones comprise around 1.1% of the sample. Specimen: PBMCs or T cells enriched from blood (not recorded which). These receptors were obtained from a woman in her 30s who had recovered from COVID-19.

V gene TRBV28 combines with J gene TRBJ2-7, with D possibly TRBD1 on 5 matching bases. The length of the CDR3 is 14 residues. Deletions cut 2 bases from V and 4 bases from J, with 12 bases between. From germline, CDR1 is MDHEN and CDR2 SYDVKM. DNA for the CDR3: TGTGCCAGCAGTTTAACAGGTGCATCGTACGAGCAGTACTTC. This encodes CASSLTGASYEQYF.

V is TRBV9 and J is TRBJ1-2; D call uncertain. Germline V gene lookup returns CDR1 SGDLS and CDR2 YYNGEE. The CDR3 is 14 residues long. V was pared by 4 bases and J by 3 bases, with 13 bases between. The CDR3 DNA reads TGTGCCAGCAGCCCAGCGGGCACCGACTATGGCTACACCTTC. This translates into CASSPAGTDYGYTF.